These 23 T cell receptor beta chains were all obtained from the same sample, sequenced in a study of blood T cell repertoires in COVID-19. Measured with immunoSEQ multiplex PCR; TCRdb has only the in-frame clones, and not every one. The sample lists some 200,000 clones, 80% to 90% occurring once. The sample consisted of peripheral blood. These receptors all stem from a woman over 75 with active or convalescent COVID-19.

The chain links TRBV30 to TRBJ2-3; unclear D gene. Germline V lookup: CDR1 GTSNPN, CDR2 SVGIG (reference sequence). The CDR3 runs 15 residues. With 4 bases removed from V and 3 bases from J, the gap between germline ends came to 17 bases. CDR3 bases: TGTGCCTGGAATCCGGGTAATTGGCTGACAGATACGCAGTATTTT. It translates to CAWNPGNWLTDTQYF.

This chain links TRBV15 with TRBJ2-1; D not resolved. The germline gives CDR1 LNHNV, CDR2 YYDKDF (reference sequence). V lost 0 bases and J 9 bases, leaving 9 bases between the germline ends. The CDR3 is 13 amino acids. The CDR3 loop is CATSRDLSSEQFF. In nucleotides, the CDR3 is TGTGCCACCAGCAGAGATCTGTCGAGTGAGCAGTTCTTC.

The V call is TRBV7-2, the J call TRBJ1-2; the D is unclear. The germline gives CDR1 SGHTA, CDR2 FQGNSA. The V and J ends lost 7 bases and 6 bases respectively, with 18 bases between them. This CDR3 is 14 amino acids long. The CDR3 nucleotides are TGTGCCAGCACCCCAGTCCAATCCCACCATGGCTACACCTTC. It is translated as CASTPVQSHHGYTF. Together with reference TRBV7-2 and TRBJ1-2, the CDR3 gives the full variable domain: GAGVSQSPSNKVTEKGKDVELRCDPISGHTALYWYRQSLGQGLEFLIYFQGNSAPDKSGLPSDRFSAERTGGSVSTLTIQRTQQEDSAVYLCASTPVQSHHGYTFGSGTRLTVV.

The chain has TRBV28 and TRBJ1-5, with a tentative D call TRBD1 (5 bases). The CDR3 runs to 15 residues. With 6 bases removed from V and 3 bases from J, the gap between germline ends came to 15 bases. The germline gives CDR1 MDHEN, CDR2 SYDVKM. As DNA, the CDR3 is TGTGCCAGCAGCCCCCAGCAGGGTAACAATCAGCCCCAGCATTTT. Its translation is CASSPQQGNNQPQHF.

The rearrangement links TRBV19 to TRBJ2-7, with 10 bases matching TRBD1. Germline V gene sequence: CDR1 LNHDA, CDR2 SQIVND (reference sequence). The CDR3 is 14 amino acids. The junction had 1 base not matched to a gene; V was cut back by 3 bases and J by 2 bases. CDR3 DNA sequence: TGTGCCAGTAGTATCGGGACAGGGGCCTACGAGCAGTACTTC. The encoded protein is CASSIGTGAYEQYF.

The J gene is TRBJ1-2, the V gene TRBV10-3, with TRBD1 matching 7 bases. The CDR3 consists of 12 residues. Germline loops: CDR1 ENHRY, CDR2 SYGVKD. J gave up 7 bases and V 2 bases, and 1 base lay outside the gene matches. CDR3 protein: CAISETGAGYTF. CDR3 bases: TGTGCCATCAGTGAGACAGGGGCTGGCTACACCTTC.

V gene TRBV5-1 combines with J gene TRBJ2-5; the match to TRBD2 covers 13 bases. Trimming cost V 0 bases and J 4 bases; bases outside gene matches: 6. This CDR3 region has 17 residues. Germline V CDR1 and CDR2: SGHRS, YFSETQ. CDR3 residues: CASSLGLLAGGGETQYF. The CDR3 DNA follows: TGCGCCAGCAGCTTGGGGCTACTAGCGGGAGGGGGAGAGACCCAGTACTTC.

J is TRBJ2-3 and V is TRBV7-9; maybe TRBD2 (5 bases). The CDR3 length is 15 residues. The germline V gene has CDR1 SEHNR and CDR2 FQNEAQ (reference sequence). Trimming removed 3 bases at V and 2 bases at J, with 12 bases between. CDR3 sequence reads: CASSFGADSTDTQYF. DNA of the CDR3: TGTGCCAGCAGCTTCGGAGCGGATTCCACAGATACGCAGTATTTT.

The V call is TRBV6-5, the J call TRBJ2-4; 8 bases line up with TRBD1. V was clipped by 5 bases and J by 6 bases; unmatched bases: 9. Germline V gives CDR1 MNHEY, CDR2 SVGAGI. The CDR3 extends over 15 amino acids. The CDR3 spells CASSPQGASGNIQYF. The CDR3 DNA follows: TGTGCCAGCAGTCCCCAGGGGGCCTCGGGAAACATTCAGTACTTC.

This rearrangement joins TRBV7-9 to TRBJ2-5, with 11 bases fitting TRBD1. V lost 5 bases and J lost 5; bases outside the gene matches: 7. The CDR3 loop spans 15 amino acids. Germline CDR1 is SEHNR and CDR2 is FQNEAQ (reference sequence). For the CDR3, the DNA is TGTGCCAGCAGCCTAAGGACAGGGGGCCAGGAGACCCAGTACTTC. Its translation: CASSLRTGGQETQYF.

The chain combines TRBV18 with TRBJ2-2, with 9 bases lining up with TRBD1. The CDR3 contains 15 residues. Unmatched junction bases numbered 2, after V lost 3 bases and J lost 3 bases. The germline CDR1 and CDR2 sequences are KGHSH and LQKENI. The CDR3 sequence is CASSPGQGYTGELFF. The CDR3 DNA is TGTGCCAGCTCACCGGGACAGGGCTACACCGGGGAGCTGTTTTTT.

The table lists this clone with a count of one. The chain employs TRBV5-6 and TRBJ1-2; 10 bases are shared with TRBD1. The V gene's germline CDR1 is SGHDT and CDR2 YYEEEE. The CDR3 has 14 amino acids. The ends lost 6 bases at V and 5 bases at J; junction bases unmatched: 7. The CDR3 DNA follows: TGTGCCAGCAATGACAGGGGGCGCATTTATGGCTACACCTTC. It specifies CASNDRGRIYGYTF.

Written as DNA, the CDR3 is TGTGCCAGCAGCGCTGGACAGGGTGGACAAGAGACCCAGTACTTC. The encoded protein is CASSAGQGGQETQYF. This chain connects TRBV7-2 to TRBJ2-5; 8 bases map to TRBD1. Germline-derived CDR1 and CDR2 are SGHTA and FQGNSA. There are 15 residues in the CDR3. The V and J ends lost 5 bases and 2 bases, in that order; junction bases with no gene match: 7.

The chain is built from TRBV18 and TRBJ1-1; TRBD1 might be the D (5 bases). V was pared by 5 bases and J by 0 bases, with 10 bases between. The length of the CDR3 is 14 residues. Germline V gives CDR1 KGHSH, CDR2 LQKENI. CDR3 nucleotides: TGTGCCAGCTCAGCCGACAGACTGAACACTGAAGCTTTCTTT. Protein: CASSADRLNTEAFF.

The chain joins TRBV27 to TRBJ2-7; 9 bases fit TRBD2. J lost 1 base, V lost 3 bases, and 10 bases had no gene match. From germline, CDR1 is MNHEY and CDR2 SMNVEV (reference sequence). The CDR3 is 17 residues long. The CDR3 sequence: CASSFVRLAGTSYEQYF. CDR3 in DNA: TGTGCCAGCAGTTTCGTTCGGCTAGCGGGAACTTCCTACGAGCAGTACTTC.

The rearrangement uses TRBV2 and TRBJ2-2; TRBD2 matches at 7 bases. Looked up from germline, CDR1 is SNHLY and CDR2 is FYNNEI. The CDR3 consists of 14 residues. The junction had 8 bases not matched to a gene; V was cut back by 8 bases and J by 5 bases. The CDR3: CASGGVGGTGELFF. The DNA of the CDR3 is TGTGCCAGCGGCGGTGTGGGGGGGACCGGGGAGCTGTTTTTT.

The CDR3 region is CASSQRGTVEAFF. In DNA, the CDR3 is TGTGCCAGCAGCCAACGCGGGACGGTCGAAGCTTTCTTT. The rearrangement links TRBV3-1 (or the pseudogene TRBV3-2) to TRBJ1-1; perhaps TRBD1 as D (5 bases). Trimming removed 2 bases from V and 8 bases from J, with 12 bases in between. CDR3 length equals 13 residues. Germline CDR1 reads LGHDT; CDR2 reads YNNKEL (reference sequence).

This chain connects TRBV5-5 to TRBJ2-1, with a possible D match to TRBD2 (5 bases). Germline-derived CDR1 and CDR2 are SGHKS and YYEKEE (reference sequence). The length of the CDR3 is 14 residues. With 2 bases removed from V and 6 bases from J, the gap between germline ends came to 12 bases. The CDR3 loop reads CASSFPSSRNEQFF. The DNA for the CDR3 is TGTGCCAGCAGCTTCCCTAGCTCGCGCAATGAGCAGTTCTTC.

This rearrangement joins TRBV6-2 or TRBV6-3 to TRBJ2-1, with TRBD2 matching 8 bases. Looked up from germline, CDR1 is MNHEY and CDR2 is SVGEGT. The CDR3 covers 17 residues. V dropped 7 bases and J dropped 8; count of bases not matched to a gene: 19. CDR3 in DNA: TGTGCCAGCACCCCCAGGGGCGGGAGGTCTAATAGCTATGAGCAGTTCTTC. Its protein is CASTPRGGRSNSYEQFF.

The rearrangement joins TRBV10-3 to TRBJ2-7, with 7 bases lining up with TRBD2. The germline V gene has CDR1 ENHRY and CDR2 SYGVKD. CDR3 length: 14 residues. With 4 bases clipped from V and 0 bases from J, the junction kept 3 bases outside the gene matches. The CDR3 sequence is CAISAGGSSYEQYF. The CDR3 DNA follows: TGTGCCATCAGTGCCGGCGGGAGCTCCTACGAGCAGTACTTC.

This clone was detected only once. The V gene is TRBV28, the J gene TRBJ1-2; D gene uncertain. CDR1 and CDR2 (germline): MDHEN, SYDVKM. The CDR3 sequence is 12 residues long. Trimming took 9 bases from V and 3 from J, leaving 11 bases between them. The CDR3 sequence is CASLRGYYGYTF. CDR3 bases: TGTGCCAGTTTACGGGGTTACTATGGCTACACCTTC.

J is TRBJ2-1 and V is TRBV7-2; D may be TRBD2 (5 bases). V lost 4 bases, J lost 9 bases, and 16 bases lay in between. The germline CDR1 and CDR2 sequences are SGHTA and FQGNSA. CDR3 length: 14 residues. This CDR3 reads CASSSFRGPGEQFF. As DNA, the CDR3 is TGTGCCAGCAGCTCTTTTAGAGGGCCGGGTGAGCAGTTCTTC.

This clone was observed a handful of times. The CDR3 DNA sequence: TGTGCCAGCATTCCACCGAGACAGGGTTCCCACGAGCAGTACTTC. The encoded protein is CASIPPRQGSHEQYF. The rearrangement links TRBV2 to TRBJ2-7, with 7 positions matching TRBD1. The junction had 14 bases not matched to a gene; V was cut back by 7 bases and J by 5 bases. CDR3 length: 15 residues. Looked up from germline, CDR1 is SNHLY and CDR2 is FYNNEI.